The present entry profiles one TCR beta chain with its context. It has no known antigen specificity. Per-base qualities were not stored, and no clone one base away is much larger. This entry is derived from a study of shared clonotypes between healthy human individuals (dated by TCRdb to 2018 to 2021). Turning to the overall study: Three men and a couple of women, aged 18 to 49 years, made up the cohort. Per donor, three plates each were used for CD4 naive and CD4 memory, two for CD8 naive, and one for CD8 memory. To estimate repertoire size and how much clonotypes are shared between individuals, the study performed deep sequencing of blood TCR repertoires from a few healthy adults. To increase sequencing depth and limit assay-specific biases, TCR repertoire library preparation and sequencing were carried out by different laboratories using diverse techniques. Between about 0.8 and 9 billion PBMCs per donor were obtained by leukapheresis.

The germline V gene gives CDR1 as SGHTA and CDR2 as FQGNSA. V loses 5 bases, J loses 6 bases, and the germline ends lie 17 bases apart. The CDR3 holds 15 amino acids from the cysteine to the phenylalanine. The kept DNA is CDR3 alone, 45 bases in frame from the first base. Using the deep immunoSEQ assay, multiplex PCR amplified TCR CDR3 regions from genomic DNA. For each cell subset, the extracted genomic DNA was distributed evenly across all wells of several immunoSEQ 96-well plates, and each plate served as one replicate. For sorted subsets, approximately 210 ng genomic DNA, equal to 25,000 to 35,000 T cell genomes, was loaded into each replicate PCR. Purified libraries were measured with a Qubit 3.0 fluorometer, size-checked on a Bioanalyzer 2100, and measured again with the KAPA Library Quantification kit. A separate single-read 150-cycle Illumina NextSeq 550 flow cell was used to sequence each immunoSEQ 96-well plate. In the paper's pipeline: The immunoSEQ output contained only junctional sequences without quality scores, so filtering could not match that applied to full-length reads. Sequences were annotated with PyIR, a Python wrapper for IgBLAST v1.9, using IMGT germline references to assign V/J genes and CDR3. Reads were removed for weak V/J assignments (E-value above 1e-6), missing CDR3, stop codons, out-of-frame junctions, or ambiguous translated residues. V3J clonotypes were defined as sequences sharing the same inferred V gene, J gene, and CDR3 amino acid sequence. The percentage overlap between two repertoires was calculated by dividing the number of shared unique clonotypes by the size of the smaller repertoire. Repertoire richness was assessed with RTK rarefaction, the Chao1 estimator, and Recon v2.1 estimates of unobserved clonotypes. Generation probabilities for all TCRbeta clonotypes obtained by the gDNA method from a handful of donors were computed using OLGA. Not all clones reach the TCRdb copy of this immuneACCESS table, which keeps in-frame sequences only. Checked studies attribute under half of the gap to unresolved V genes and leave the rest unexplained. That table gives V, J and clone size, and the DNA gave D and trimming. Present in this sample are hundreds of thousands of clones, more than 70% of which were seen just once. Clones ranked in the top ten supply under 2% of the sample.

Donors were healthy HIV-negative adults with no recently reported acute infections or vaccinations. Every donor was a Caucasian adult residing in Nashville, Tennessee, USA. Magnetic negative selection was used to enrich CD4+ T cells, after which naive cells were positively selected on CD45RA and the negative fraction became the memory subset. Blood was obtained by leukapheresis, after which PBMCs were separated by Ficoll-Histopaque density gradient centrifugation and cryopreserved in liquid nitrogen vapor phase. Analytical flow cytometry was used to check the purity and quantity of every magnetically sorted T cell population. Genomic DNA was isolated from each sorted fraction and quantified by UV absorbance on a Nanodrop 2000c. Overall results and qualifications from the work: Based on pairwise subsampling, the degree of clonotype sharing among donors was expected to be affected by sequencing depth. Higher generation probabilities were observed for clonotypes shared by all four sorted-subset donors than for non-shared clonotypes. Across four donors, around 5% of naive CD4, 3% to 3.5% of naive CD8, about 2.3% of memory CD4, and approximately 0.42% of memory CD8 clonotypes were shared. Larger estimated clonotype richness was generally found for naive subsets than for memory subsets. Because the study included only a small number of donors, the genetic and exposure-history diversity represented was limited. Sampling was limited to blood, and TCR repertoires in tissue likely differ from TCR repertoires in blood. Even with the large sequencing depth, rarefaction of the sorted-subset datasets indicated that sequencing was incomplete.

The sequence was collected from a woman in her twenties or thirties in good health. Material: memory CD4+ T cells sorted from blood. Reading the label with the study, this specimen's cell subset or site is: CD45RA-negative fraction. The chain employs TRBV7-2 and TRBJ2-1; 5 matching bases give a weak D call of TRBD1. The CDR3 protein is CASSQGGRKANEQFF. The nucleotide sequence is TGTGCCAGCAGCCAGGGTGGCCGTAAGGCCAATGAGCAGTTCTTC. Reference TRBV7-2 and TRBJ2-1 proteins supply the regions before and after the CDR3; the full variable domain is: GAGVSQSPSNKVTEKGKDVELRCDPISGHTALYWYRQSLGQGLEFLIYFQGNSAPDKSGLPSDRFSAERTGGSVSTLTIQRTQQEDSAVYLCASSQGGRKANEQFFGPGTRLTVL.